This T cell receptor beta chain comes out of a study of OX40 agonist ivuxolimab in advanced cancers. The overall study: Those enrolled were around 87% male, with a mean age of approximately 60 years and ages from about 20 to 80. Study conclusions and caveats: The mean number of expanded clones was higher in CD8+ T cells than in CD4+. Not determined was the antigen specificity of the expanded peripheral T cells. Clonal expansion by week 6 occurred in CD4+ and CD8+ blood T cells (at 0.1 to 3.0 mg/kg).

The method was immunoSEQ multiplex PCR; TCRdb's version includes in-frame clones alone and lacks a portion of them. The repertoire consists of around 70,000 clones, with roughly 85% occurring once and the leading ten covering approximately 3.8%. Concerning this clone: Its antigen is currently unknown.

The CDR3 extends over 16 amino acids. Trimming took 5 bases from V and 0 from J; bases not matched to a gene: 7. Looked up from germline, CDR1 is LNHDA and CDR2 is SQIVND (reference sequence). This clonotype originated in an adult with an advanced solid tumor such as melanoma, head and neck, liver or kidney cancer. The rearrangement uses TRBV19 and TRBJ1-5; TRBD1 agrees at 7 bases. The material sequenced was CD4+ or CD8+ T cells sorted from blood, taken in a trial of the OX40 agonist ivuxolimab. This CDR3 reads CASSSGQIYSNQPQHF. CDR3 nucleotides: TGTGCCAGTAGTTCGGGACAGATATATAGCAATCAGCCCCAGCATTTT.